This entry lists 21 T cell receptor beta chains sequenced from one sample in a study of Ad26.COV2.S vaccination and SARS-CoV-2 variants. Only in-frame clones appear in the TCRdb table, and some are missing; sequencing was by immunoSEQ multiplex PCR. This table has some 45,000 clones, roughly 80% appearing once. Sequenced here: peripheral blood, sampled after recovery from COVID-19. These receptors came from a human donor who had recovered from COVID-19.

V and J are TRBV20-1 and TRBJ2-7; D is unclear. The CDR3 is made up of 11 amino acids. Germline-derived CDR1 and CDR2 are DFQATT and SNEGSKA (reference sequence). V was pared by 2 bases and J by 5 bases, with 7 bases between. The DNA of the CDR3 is TGCAGTGCTAGAATGCGAGACGAGCAGTACTTC. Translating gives CSARMRDEQYF.

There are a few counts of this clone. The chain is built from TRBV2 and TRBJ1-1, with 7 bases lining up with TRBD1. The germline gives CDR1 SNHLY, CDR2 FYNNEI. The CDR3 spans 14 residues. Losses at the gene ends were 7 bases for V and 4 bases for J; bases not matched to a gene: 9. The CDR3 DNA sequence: TGTGCCAGCATGCGGGGCAGGGGGGCCACTGAAGCTTTCTTT. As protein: CASMRGRGATEAFF.

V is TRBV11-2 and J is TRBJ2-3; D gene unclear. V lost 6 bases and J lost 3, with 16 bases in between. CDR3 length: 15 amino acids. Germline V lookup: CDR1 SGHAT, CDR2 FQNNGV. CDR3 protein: CASSNLGKETDTQYF. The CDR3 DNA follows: TGTGCCAGCAGTAATTTGGGCAAGGAAACAGATACGCAGTATTTT.

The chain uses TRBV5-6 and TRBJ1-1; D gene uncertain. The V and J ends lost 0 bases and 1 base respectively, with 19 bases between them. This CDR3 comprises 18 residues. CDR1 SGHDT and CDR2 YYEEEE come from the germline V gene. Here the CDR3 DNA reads TGTGCCAGCAGCTTGGGTGTTATTAGTTGGGTCGCGAACACTGAAGCTTTCTTT. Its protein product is CASSLGVISWVANTEAFF.

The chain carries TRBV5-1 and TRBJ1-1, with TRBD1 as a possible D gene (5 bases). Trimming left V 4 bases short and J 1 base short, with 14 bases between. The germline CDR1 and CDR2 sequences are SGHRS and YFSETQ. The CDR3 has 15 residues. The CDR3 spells CASSRGGTQNTEAFF. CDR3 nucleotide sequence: TGCGCCAGCAGCCGCGGAGGGACGCAGAACACTGAAGCTTTCTTT.

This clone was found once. The CDR3 region has the DNA TGTGCCAGCAGCCTCCCCCGGGGACAGGGGGAGGGTGAGCAGTTCTTC. This codes for CASSLPRGQGEGEQFF. This chain connects TRBV3-1 (or the pseudogene TRBV3-2) to TRBJ2-1, with 11 bases identical to TRBD1. Germline V CDR1 and CDR2: LGHDT, YNNKEL (reference sequence). This CDR3 has 16 amino acids. After removal of 4 bases from V and 9 bases from J, the junction contained 11 bases not matched to a gene.

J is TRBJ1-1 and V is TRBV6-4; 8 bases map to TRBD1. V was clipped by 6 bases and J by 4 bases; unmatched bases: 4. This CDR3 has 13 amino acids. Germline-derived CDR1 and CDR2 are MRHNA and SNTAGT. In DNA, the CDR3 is TGTGCCAGCAGCCCGACAGGGGTCACTGAAGCTTTCTTT. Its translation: CASSPTGVTEAFF.

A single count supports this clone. In DNA form, the CDR3 reads TGTGCCAGCAGTTTTCAATCCGGCCCCTACGAGCAGTACGTC. Protein sequence: CASSFQSGPYEQYV. This sequence joins TRBV27 and TRBJ2-7; unclear D gene. V lost 3 bases to trimming and J lost 2 bases, with 11 bases between them. Per germline, CDR1 MNHEY and CDR2 SMNVEV (reference sequence). The CDR3 has 14 amino acids.

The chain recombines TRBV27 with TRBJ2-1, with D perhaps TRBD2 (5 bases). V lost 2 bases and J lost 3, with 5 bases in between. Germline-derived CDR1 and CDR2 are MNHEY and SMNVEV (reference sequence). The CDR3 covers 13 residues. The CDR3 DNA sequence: TGTGCCAGCAGTTTAGACTACTACAATGAGCAGTTCTTC. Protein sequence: CASSLDYYNEQFF.

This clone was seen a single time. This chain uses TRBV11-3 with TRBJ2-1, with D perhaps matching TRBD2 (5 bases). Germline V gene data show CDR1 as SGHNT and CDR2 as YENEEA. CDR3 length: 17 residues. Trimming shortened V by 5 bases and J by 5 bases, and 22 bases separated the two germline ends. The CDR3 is CASSPSLDPTHHNEQFF. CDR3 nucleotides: TGTGCCAGCAGCCCTAGCCTGGACCCTACCCACCACAATGAGCAGTTCTTC. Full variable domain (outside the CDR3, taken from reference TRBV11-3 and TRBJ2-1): EAGVVQSPRYKIIEKKQPVAFWCNPISGHNTLYWYLQNLGQGPELLIRYENEEAVDDSQLPKDRFSAERLKGVDSTLKIQPAELGDSAVYLCASSPSLDPTHHNEQFFGPGTRLTVL.

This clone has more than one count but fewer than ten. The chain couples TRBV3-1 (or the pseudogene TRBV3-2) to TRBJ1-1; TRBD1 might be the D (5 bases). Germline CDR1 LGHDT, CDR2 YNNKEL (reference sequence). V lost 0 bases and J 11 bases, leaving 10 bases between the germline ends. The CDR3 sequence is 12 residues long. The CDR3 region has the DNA TGTGCCAGCAGCCAAGAAACGGGGGGGGCTTTCTTT. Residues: CASSQETGGAFF.

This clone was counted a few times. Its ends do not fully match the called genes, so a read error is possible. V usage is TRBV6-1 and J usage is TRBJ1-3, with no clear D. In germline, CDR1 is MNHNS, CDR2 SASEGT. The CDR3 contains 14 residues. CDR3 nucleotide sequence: TGTGCCAGCAGTGAAGCGCATACTCCCCCCGGAGCGAATTTT. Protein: CASSEAHTPPGANF.

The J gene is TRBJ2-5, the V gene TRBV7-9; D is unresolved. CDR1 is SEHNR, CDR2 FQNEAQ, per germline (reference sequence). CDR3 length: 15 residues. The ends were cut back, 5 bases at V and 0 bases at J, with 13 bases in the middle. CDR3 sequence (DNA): TGTGCCAGCAGCGAAACTTCAGCGTACCAAGAGACCCAGTACTTC. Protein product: CASSETSAYQETQYF.

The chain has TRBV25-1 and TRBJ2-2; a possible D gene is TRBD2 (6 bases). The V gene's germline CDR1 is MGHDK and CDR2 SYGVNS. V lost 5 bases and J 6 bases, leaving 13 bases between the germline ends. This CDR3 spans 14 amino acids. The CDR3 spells CASSYGTRSGELFF. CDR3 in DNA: TGTGCCAGCAGTTACGGGACTCGATCCGGGGAGCTGTTTTTT. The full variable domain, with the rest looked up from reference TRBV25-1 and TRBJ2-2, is EADIYQTPRYLVIGTGKKITLECSQTMGHDKMYWYQQDPGMELHLIHYSYGVNSTEKGDLSSESTVSRIRTEHFPLTLESARPSHTSQYLCASSYGTRSGELFFGEGSRLTVL.

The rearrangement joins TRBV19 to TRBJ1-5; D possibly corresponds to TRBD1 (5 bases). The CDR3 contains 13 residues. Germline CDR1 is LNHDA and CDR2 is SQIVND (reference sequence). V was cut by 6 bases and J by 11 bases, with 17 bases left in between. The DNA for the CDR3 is TGTGCCAGTAGCCGGGACTCCTTAGCGGCCCAGCATTTT. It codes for CASSRDSLAAQHF.

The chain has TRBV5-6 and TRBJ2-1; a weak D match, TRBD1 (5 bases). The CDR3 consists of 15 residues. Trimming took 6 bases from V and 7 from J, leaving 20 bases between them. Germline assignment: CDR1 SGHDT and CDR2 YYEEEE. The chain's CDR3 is CASNMVRGAPNEQFF. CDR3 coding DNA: TGTGCCAGCAACATGGTAAGGGGTGCTCCTAATGAGCAGTTCTTC. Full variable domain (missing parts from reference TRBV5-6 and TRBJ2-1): DAGVTQSPTHLIKTRGQQVTLRCSPKSGHDTVSWYQQALGQGPQFIFQYYEEEERQRGNFPDRFSGHQFPNYSSELNVNALLLGDSALYLCASNMVRGAPNEQFFGPGTRLTVL.

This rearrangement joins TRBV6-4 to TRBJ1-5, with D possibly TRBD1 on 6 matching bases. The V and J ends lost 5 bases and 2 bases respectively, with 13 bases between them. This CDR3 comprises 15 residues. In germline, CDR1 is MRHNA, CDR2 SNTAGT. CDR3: CASSPGAAGNQPQHF. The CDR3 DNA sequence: TGTGCCAGCAGTCCAGGGGCAGCGGGCAATCAGCCCCAGCATTTT.

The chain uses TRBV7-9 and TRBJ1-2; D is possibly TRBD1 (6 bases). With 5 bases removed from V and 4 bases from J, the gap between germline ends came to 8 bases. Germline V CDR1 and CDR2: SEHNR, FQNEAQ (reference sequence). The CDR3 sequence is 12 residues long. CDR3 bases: TGTGCCAGCAGCATGGACAGCTATGGCTACACCTTC. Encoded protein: CASSMDSYGYTF. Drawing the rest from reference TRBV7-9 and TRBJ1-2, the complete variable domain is DTGVSQNPRHKITKRGQNVTFRCDPISEHNRLYWYRQTLGQGPEFLTYFQNEAQLEKSRLLSDRFSAERPKGSFSTLEIQRTEQGDSAMYLCASSMDSYGYTFGSGTRLTVV.

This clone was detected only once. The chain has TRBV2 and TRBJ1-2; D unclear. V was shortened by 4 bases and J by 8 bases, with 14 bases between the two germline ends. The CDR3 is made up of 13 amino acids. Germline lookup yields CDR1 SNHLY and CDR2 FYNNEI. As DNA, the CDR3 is TGTGCCAGCAGTGTCTATACTTCGGTCGGCTACACCTTC. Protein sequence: CASSVYTSVGYTF.

The CDR3 loop reads CASSRKGGMNTEAFF. The CDR3 coding sequence is TGTGCCAGCAGTAGGAAAGGAGGGATGAACACTGAAGCTTTCTTT. This chain uses TRBV6-5 with TRBJ1-1, with D unresolved. V lost 5 bases, J lost 0 bases, and 13 bases lay in between. Germline V gene data show CDR1 as MNHEY and CDR2 as SVGAGI. The CDR3 is 15 residues long.

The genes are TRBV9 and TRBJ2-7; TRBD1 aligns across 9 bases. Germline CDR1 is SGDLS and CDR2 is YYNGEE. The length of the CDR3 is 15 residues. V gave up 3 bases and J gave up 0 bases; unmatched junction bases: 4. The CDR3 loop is CASSEGTGSSYEQYF. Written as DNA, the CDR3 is TGTGCCAGCAGCGAGGGGACAGGGAGCTCCTACGAGCAGTACTTC.